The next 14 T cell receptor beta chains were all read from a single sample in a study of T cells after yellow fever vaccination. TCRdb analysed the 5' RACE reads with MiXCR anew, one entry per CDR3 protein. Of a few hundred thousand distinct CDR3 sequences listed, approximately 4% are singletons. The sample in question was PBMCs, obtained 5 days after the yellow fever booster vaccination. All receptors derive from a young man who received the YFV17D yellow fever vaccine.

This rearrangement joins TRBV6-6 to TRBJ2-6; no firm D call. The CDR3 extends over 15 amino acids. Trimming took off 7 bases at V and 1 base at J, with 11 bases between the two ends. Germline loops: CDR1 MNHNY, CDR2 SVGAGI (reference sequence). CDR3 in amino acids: CASINRASGANVLTF. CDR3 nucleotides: TGTGCCAGCATCAATCGGGCGTCTGGGGCCAACGTCCTGACTTTC.

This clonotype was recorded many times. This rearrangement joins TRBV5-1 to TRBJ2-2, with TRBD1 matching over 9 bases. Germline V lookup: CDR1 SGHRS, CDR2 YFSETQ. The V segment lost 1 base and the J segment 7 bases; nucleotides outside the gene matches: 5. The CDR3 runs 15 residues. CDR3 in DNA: TGCGCCAGCAGCTTGAGAACAGGGGGCGGCGGGGAGCTGTTTTTT. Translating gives CASSLRTGGGGELFF.

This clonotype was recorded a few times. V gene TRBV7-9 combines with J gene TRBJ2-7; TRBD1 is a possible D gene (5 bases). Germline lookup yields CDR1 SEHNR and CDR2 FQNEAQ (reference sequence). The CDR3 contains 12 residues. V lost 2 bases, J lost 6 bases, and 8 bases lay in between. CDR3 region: CASSLQGVEQYV. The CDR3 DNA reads TGTGCCAGCAGCTTACAGGGTGTCGAGCAGTACGTC.

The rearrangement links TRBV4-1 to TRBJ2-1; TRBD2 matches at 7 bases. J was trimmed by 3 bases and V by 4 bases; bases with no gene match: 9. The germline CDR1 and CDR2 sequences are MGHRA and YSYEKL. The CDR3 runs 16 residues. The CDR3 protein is CASSRLAPGGYNEQFF. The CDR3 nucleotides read TGCGCCAGCAGCCGACTGGCGCCGGGGGGCTACAATGAGCAGTTCTTC.

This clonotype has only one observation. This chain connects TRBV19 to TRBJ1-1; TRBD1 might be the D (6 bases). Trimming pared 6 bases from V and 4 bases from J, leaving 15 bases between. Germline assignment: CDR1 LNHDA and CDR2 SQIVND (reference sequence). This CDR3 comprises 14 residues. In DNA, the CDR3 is TGTGCCAGTAGGATCCAGGGGCTCAGCACTGAAGCTTTCTTT. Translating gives CASRIQGLSTEAFF.

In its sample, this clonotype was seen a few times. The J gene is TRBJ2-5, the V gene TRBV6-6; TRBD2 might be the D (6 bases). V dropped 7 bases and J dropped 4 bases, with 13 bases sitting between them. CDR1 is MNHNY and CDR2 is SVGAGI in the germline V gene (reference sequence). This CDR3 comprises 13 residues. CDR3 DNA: TGTGCCAGCACCACAAGGAGGGTAGAGACCCAGTACTTC. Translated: CASTTRRVETQYF.

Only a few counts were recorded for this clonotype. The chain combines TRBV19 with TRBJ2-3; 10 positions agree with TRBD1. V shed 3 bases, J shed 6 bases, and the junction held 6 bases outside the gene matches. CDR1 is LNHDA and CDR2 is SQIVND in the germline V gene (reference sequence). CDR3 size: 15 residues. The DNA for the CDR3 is TGTGCCAGTAGTATGGACAGGGGGTTGTTGGATACGCAGTATTTT. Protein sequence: CASSMDRGLLDTQYF.

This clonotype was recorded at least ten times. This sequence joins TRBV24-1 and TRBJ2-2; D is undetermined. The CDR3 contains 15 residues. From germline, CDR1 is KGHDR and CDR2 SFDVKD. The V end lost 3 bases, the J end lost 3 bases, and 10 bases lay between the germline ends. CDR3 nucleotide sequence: TGTGCCACCAGTGATATTGCAGGCCACACCGGGGAGCTGTTTTTT. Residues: CATSDIAGHTGELFF.

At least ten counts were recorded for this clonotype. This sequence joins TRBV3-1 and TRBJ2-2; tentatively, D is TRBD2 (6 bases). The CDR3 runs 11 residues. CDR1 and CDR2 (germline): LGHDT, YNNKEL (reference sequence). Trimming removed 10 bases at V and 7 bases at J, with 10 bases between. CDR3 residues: CATQRVGELFF. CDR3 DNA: TGTGCCACCCAGCGGGTCGGGGAGCTGTTTTTT.

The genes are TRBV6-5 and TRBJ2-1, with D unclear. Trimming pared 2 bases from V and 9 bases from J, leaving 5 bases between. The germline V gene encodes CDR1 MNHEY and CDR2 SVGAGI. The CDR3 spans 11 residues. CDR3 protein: CASSYVGEQFF. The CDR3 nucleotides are TGTGCCAGCAGTTACGTCGGTGAGCAGTTCTTC.

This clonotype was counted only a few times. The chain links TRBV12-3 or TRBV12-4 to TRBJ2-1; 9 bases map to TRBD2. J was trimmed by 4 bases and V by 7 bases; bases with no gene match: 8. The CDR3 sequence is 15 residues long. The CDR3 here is CASKWMAGGYNEQFF. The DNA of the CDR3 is TGTGCCAGCAAGTGGATGGCGGGGGGGTACAATGAGCAGTTCTTC.

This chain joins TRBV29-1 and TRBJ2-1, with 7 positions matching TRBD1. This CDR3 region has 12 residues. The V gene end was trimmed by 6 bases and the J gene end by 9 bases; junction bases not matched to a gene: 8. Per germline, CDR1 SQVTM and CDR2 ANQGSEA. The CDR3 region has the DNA TGCAGCGTCGGACAGGCGAGGGGTGAGCAGTTCTTC. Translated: CSVGQARGEQFF.

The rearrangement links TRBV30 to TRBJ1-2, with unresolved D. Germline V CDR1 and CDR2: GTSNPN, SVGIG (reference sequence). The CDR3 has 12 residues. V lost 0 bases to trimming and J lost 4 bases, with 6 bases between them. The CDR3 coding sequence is TGTGCCTGGAGTGTCGGGCCCTATGGCTACACCTTC. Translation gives CAWSVGPYGYTF.

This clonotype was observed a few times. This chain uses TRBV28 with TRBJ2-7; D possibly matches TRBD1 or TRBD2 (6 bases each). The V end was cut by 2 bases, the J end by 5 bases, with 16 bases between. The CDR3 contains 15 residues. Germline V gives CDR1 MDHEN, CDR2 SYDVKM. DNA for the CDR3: TGTGCCAGCAGTTTAGGTGGGGGGCCCGAAAACGAGCAGTACGTC. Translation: CASSLGGGPENEQYV.